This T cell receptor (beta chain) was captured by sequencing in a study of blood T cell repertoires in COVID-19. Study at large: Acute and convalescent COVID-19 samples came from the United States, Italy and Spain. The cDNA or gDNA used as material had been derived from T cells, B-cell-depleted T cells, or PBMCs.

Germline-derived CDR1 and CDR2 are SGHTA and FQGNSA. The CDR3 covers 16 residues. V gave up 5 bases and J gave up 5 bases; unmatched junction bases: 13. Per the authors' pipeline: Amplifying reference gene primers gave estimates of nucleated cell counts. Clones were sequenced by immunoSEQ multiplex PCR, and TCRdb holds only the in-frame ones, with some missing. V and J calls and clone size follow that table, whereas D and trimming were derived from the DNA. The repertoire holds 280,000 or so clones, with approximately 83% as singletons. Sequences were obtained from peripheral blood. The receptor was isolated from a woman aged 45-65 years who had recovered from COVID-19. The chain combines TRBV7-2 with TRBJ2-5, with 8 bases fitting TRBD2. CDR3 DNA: TGTGCCAGCAGCCGCGGGGGGCGGGAGCGGAGGGAGACCCAGTACTTC. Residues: CASSRGGRERRETQYF.